This TCR beta chain comes out of a study of shared clonotypes between healthy human individuals (dated by TCRdb to 2018 to 2020). Turning to the overall study: The cohort included three men and two women between 18 and 49 years of age. The study deeply sequenced blood TCR repertoires of about five healthy adults to estimate repertoire size and the extent of clonotype sharing between individuals. Libraries were prepared and TCR repertoires were sequenced by different laboratories using diverse techniques, in order to increase sequencing depth and limit assay-specific biases. Per donor, leukapheresis produced somewhere between about 0.94 and 9 billion PBMCs. Overall study results and their limits: The small number of donors limited the genetic and exposure-history diversity represented. Pairwise subsampling indicated that sequencing depth was expected to affect the degree of clonotype sharing among donors. Only blood was sampled, and tissue TCR repertoires likely differ from those in blood.

Using the deep immunoSEQ assay, TCR CDR3 regions were amplified from genomic DNA by multiplex PCR. For each cell subset, the extracted genomic DNA was distributed evenly across all wells of several immunoSEQ 96-well plates, and each plate served as one replicate. Each replicate PCR for unsorted PBMC received approximately 0.3 ug genomic DNA, equal to around 30,000 T cell genomes. Genomic DNA from unsorted PBMC was sequenced over ten immunoSEQ deep assay plates. Purified libraries were quantified with a Qubit 3.0 fluorometer, sized on a Bioanalyzer 2100, and re-quantified with the KAPA Library Quantification kit. A separate single-read 150-cycle Illumina NextSeq 550 flow cell was used to sequence each immunoSEQ 96-well plate. As for how the authors treated the data: The immunoSEQ output contained only junctional sequences without quality scores, so filtering could not match that applied to full-length reads. Sequences were annotated with PyIR, a Python wrapper for IgBLAST v1.9, and V/J genes and CDR3 were assigned using IMGT germline references. Reads were filtered out if the reads had weak V/J assignments (E-value above 1e-6), no CDR3, stop codons, out-of-frame junctions, or ambiguous translated residues. V3J clonotypes were defined by identical inferred V gene, J gene, and CDR3 amino acid sequence. Percentage overlap between repertoires was calculated by dividing the number of shared unique clonotypes by the size of the smaller repertoire. Three approaches were used to assess repertoire richness: RTK rarefaction, the Chao1 estimator, and Recon v2.1 estimates of unobserved clonotypes. TCRdb mirrors the immuneACCESS table, restricted to in-frame sequences. Some clones are absent from its copies; in checked studies, under half trace to an unresolved V gene, and the reason for the others is unknown. For V, J and clone size, that table is used; D and trimming come from the DNA. The sample table records around 430,000 clones; about 85% of these occur just once. The top ten hold about 13% of the sample.

Healthy HIV-negative adults with no recently reported acute infections or vaccinations were included as donors. Every donor was a Caucasian adult living in Nashville, Tennessee, USA. For unsorted samples, 100 million or so PBMCs were counted, and genomic DNA was extracted using the QIAamp DNA Blood Mini kit. Blood was obtained by leukapheresis, after which PBMCs were separated by Ficoll-Histopaque density gradient centrifugation and cryopreserved in liquid nitrogen vapor phase. This clone was detected only a few times. It has no known antigen specificity. Base quality data are lacking; no much larger clone is found one base away. The CDR3 runs 11 amino acids, cysteine and phenylalanine included. Only the CDR3 part of the read is kept: 33 bases, read in frame from the first base. Trimmed from V: 8 bases; trimmed from J: 6 bases; junction bases lacking a gene match: 4. Reading the germline V gene gives CDR1 SQVTM and CDR2 ANQGSEA.

The source material was PBMCs. This TCR came from a woman aged 40-49 years in good health. Some clones in this sample may be carry-over from other donors' samples. This sequence uses TRBV29-1 and TRBJ2-4; 7 bases in the middle match TRBD1. The DNA is as follows: TGCAGCCAGCGGACAGGAAACATTCAGTACTTC. Its translation reads: CSQRTGNIQYF.